The T cell receptor (beta chain) described here comes from a study of T-cell memory formation after mild COVID-19. Study summary: For the most part, TCR clusters were specific to one donor.

In regard to this clonotype: Antigen specificity is unknown.

Broader study findings: That cross-reactive memory joined was suggested by some responding clones appearing in pre-infection memory.

Germline assignment: CDR1 WSHSY and CDR2 SAAADI. V was cut by 8 bases and J by 1 base, with 9 bases left in between. There are 13 residues in the CDR3. UMIs and sample barcodes were carried by the TCR alpha and TCR beta cDNA libraries that 5'RACE produced using constant-segment primers. TCRdb reprocessed the 5' RACE reads with MiXCR, giving one entry per CDR3 protein. The data show 200,000 to 300,000 distinct CDR3 sequences, 16% seen once. Specimen: PBMCs or a T cell subset sorted from them (not recorded which). The chain couples TRBV10-2 to TRBJ1-3; D not resolved. This clonotype was sampled from a man in his late teens or twenties who had mild COVID-19 (a few samples of this study predate the infection). Cell type and time point are not known. The CDR3 reads CASLPPSGNTIYF. The CDR3 DNA is TGCGCCAGCCTACCGCCATCTGGAAACACCATATATTTT.